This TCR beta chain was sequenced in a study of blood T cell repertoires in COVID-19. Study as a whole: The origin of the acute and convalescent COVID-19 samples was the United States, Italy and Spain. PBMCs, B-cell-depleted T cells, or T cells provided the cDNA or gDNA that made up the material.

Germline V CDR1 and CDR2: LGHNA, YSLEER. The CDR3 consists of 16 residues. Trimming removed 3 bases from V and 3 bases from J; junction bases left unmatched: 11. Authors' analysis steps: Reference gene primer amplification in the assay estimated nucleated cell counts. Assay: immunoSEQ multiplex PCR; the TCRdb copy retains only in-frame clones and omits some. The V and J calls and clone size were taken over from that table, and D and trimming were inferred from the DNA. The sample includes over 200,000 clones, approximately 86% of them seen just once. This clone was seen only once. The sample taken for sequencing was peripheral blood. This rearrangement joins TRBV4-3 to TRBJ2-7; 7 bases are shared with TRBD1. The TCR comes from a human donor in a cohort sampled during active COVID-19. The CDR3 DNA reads TGCGCCAGCAGCCAGATGACAGGGAACCCCTTCTACGAGCAGTACTTC. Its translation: CASSQMTGNPFYEQYF.